The 16 T cell receptor beta chains below all came from one sample that was sequenced in a study of beta chain features in type 1 diabetes. Expressed TCRB transcripts got sequenced, as all isolated RNA was reverse transcribed. Measured with immunoSEQ multiplex PCR; TCRdb has only the in-frame clones, and not every one. There are roughly 330,000 clones in the sample; 9.5% to 11% occur only once, and more than 0.015% lies in the top ten. Sequencing input: naive CD4+ T cells from blood. These receptor sequences come from a woman aged 25 to 39 in good health.

This clone occurred once. The CDR3 DNA is TGCGCCAGCAGCCACCAGACTGGGTACGAGCAGTACTTC. Encoded protein: CASSHQTGYEQYF. This chain uses TRBV4-3 with TRBJ2-7; no clear D gene. V was clipped by 3 bases and J by 4 bases, with 10 bases between them. The germline CDR1 and CDR2 sequences are LGHNA and YSLEER. The CDR3 spans 13 residues.

The chain links TRBV28 to TRBJ1-2; TRBD1 agrees at 7 bases. With V trimmed by 4 bases and J by 4 bases, 3 bases remained unmatched. Germline loops: CDR1 MDHEN, CDR2 SYDVKM. The CDR3 is 13 residues long. The chain's CDR3 is CASSSRTGYGYTF. The DNA for the CDR3 is TGTGCCAGCAGTTCCCGGACAGGCTATGGCTACACCTTC.

There are a few counts of this clone. The V and J genes are TRBV7-9 and TRBJ1-3; 10 bases map to TRBD1. J lost 2 bases, V lost 5 bases, and 6 bases had no gene match. The CDR3 has 16 amino acids. Germline V gene sequence: CDR1 SEHNR, CDR2 FQNEAQ (reference sequence). CDR3 DNA: TGTGCCAGCAGCGGGGACAGGGGACTCGCTGGAAACACCATATATTTT. The encoded protein is CASSGDRGLAGNTIYF.

This chain links TRBV4-3 with TRBJ2-1; 11 nucleotides agree with TRBD1. The ends lost 0 bases at V and 2 bases at J; junction bases unmatched: 3. CDR3 length equals 17 residues. Germline V gene lookup returns CDR1 LGHNA and CDR2 YSLEER. As DNA, the CDR3 is TGCGCCAGCAGCCAAGACCGGGGACAGGGGGCCTACAATGAGCAGTTCTTC. It yields the protein CASSQDRGQGAYNEQFF.

The V and J genes are TRBV6-5 and TRBJ2-3; 7 bases agree with TRBD2. V was clipped by 6 bases and J by 1 base; unmatched bases: 7. Germline assignment: CDR1 MNHEY and CDR2 SVGAGI. The CDR3 loop spans 15 amino acids. Written as DNA, the CDR3 is TGTGCCAGCAGCACCGGGCTAGCGGGCACAGATACGCAGTATTTT. It codes for CASSTGLAGTDTQYF.

In this sample, this clone turned up a few times. The chain combines TRBV29-1 with TRBJ2-5; 9 bases are shared with TRBD2. The germline gives CDR1 SQVTM, CDR2 ANQGSEA. CDR3 size: 13 residues. V lost 5 bases, J lost 0 bases, and 1 base stayed unmatched. For the CDR3, the DNA is TGCAGCGTTAGCGGGAGGAACCAAGAGACCCAGTACTTC. Protein: CSVSGRNQETQYF.

The V gene is TRBV6-5, the J gene TRBJ2-7, with 10 positions matching TRBD2. In germline, CDR1 is MNHEY, CDR2 SVGAGI. V trimming: 5 bases; J trimming: 6 bases; junction bases outside the gene matches: 4. The CDR3 covers 13 residues. CDR3 sequence reads: CASSSGRAREQYF. For the CDR3, the DNA is TGTGCCAGCAGTAGCGGGAGGGCTCGCGAGCAGTACTTC.

The chain employs TRBV7-2 and TRBJ2-5; 7 nucleotides match TRBD2. Germline V CDR1 and CDR2: SGHTA, FQGNSA. V gave up 4 bases and J gave up 6 bases; unmatched junction bases: 8. The CDR3 runs to 14 residues. CDR3 amino acids: CASSYSPGGKTQYF. The CDR3 DNA reads TGTGCCAGCAGCTATTCCCCCGGGGGGAAGACCCAGTACTTC.

V usage is TRBV5-4 and J usage is TRBJ1-1; no firm D call. Trimming left V 0 bases short and J 3 bases short, with 9 bases between. The CDR3 contains 14 residues. CDR1 SGHNT and CDR2 YYREEE come from the germline V gene (reference sequence). The chain's CDR3 is CASSLAGIDTEAFF. The CDR3 DNA is TGTGCCAGCAGCTTGGCGGGAATCGACACTGAAGCTTTCTTT.

This clone has a handful of counts. The chain is built from TRBV5-4 and TRBJ2-7; D perhaps matches TRBD1 (5 bases). V was shortened by 2 bases and J by 3 bases, with 12 bases between the two germline ends. The CDR3 sequence is 14 residues long. Germline CDR1 SGHNT, CDR2 YYREEE (reference sequence). The CDR3 protein is CASSFVSGNYEQYF. DNA for the CDR3: TGTGCCAGCAGCTTTGTATCAGGGAACTACGAGCAGTACTTC.

The gene calls are TRBV5-1 and TRBJ2-5; 7 bases are a match to TRBD2. From germline, CDR1 is SGHRS and CDR2 YFSETQ. The CDR3 totals 14 residues. V shed 3 bases, J shed 2 bases, and the junction held 4 bases outside the gene matches. For the CDR3, the DNA is TGCGCCAGCAGCTATTCGGGACTACAAGAGACCCAGTACTTC. This codes for CASSYSGLQETQYF.

This clone has just a few counts. The chain is built from TRBV19 and TRBJ1-5, with D possibly being TRBD1 (5 bases). V was shortened by 5 bases and J by 7 bases, with 15 bases between the two germline ends. This CDR3 spans 14 amino acids. Germline CDR1 is LNHDA and CDR2 is SQIVND (reference sequence). The CDR3 region has the DNA TGTGCCAGTAGTCTCCCCCAGGGAGGACAGCCCCAGCATTTT. Its protein is CASSLPQGGQPQHF.

This clone was found a few times. This rearrangement joins TRBV25-1 to TRBJ2-1; D is unclear. CDR3 length equals 13 residues. Trimming took 3 bases from V and 6 from J, leaving 9 bases between them. In germline, CDR1 is MGHDK, CDR2 SYGVNS. CDR3 protein: CASSDPPPNEQFF. As DNA, the CDR3 is TGTGCCAGCAGTGACCCTCCTCCCAATGAGCAGTTCTTC.

This clone was seen only a few times. Other nucleotide sequences from this sample produce the same CDR3. This chain links TRBV10-3 with TRBJ2-3; TRBD2 is a possible D gene (5 bases). This CDR3 is built from 12 residues. Trimming shortened V by 7 bases and J by 0 bases, and 5 bases separated the two germline ends. Germline lookup yields CDR1 ENHRY and CDR2 SYGVKD. As DNA, the CDR3 is TGTGCCATCACGGGGAGCACAGATACGCAGTATTTT. Its protein is CAITGSTDTQYF.

The rearrangement links TRBV30 to TRBJ2-5; D call uncertain. Trimming stripped 5 bases from V and 5 bases from J, with 12 bases between. There are 12 residues in the CDR3. Germline V lookup: CDR1 GTSNPN, CDR2 SVGIG (reference sequence). The CDR3 here is CAWSPSRETQYF. DNA of the CDR3: TGTGCCTGGTCCCCGTCGCGGGAGACCCAGTACTTC.

This clone was counted between two and nine times. The V call is TRBV9, the J call TRBJ2-1; 7 positions match TRBD1. The CDR3 loop spans 14 amino acids. V dropped 4 bases and J dropped 5; count of bases not matched to a gene: 6. Germline V gives CDR1 SGDLS, CDR2 YYNGEE. CDR3 protein: CASSPRTGHNEQFF. In DNA, the CDR3 is TGTGCCAGCAGCCCTCGGACAGGACACAATGAGCAGTTCTTC.